This T cell receptor (beta chain) was identified in a study of molecular identifiers for immune sequencing clone quantification. The V and J ends lost 3 bases and 3 bases, in that order; junction bases with no gene match: 9. This CDR3 region has 16 residues. From germline, CDR1 is DFQATT and CDR2 SNEGSKA (reference sequence). This clonotype was seen many times. TCRdb reprocessed the PCR reads with MiXCR, giving one entry per CDR3 protein. This table holds more than 450,000 distinct CDR3 sequences, about a quarter found once. Input material: naive CD8+ T cells from blood, with Jurkat cell RNA spiked in. Subset indicated: FACS-sorted CD8+CD4-CCR7+CD45RA+ naive T cells. This receptor was taken from a human donor in good health. Some libraries in this study had Jurkat cell RNA spiked in. This chain links TRBV20-1 with TRBJ2-3; 10 positions match TRBD2. The chain's CDR3 is CSARGLAGAGTDTQYF. CDR3 in DNA: TGCAGTGCTAGGGGTCTAGCGGGAGCGGGGACAGATACGCAGTATTTT.